The present T cell receptor beta chain was sequenced within a study of shared T cell receptors in the human thymus. TCRdb keeps only in-frame clones here, not all; method: immunoSEQ multiplex PCR. The profile shows approximately 730,000 clones, 80% to 90% of them singletons. This clone is a singleton in its sample. The germline V gene has CDR1 LNHDA and CDR2 SQIVND (reference sequence). This CDR3 spans 15 amino acids. V was cut by 7 bases and J by 0 bases, with 14 bases left in between. These data were also filed under a second study, of human thymus T cells.

This chain joins TRBV19 and TRBJ2-3; D is perhaps TRBD2 (5 bases). The sequence came from a girl under three years old with a congenital heart defect. The sample consisted of thymocytes. In DNA form, the CDR3 reads TGTGCCAGTAACCAACTAGGTAATAGCACAGATACGCAGTATTTT. Translating gives CASNQLGNSTDTQYF.